Listed here are 21 T cell receptor beta chains from one sample, sequenced in a study of blood T cell repertoires in COVID-19. Using immunoSEQ multiplex PCR, the repertoire was profiled, and TCRdb retains in-frame clones only, with some absent. The sample consists of approximately 440,000 clones, less than 95% of them appearing once. Sequencing was carried out using PBMCs or T cells enriched from blood (not recorded which). The receptors were sampled from a man aged 18 to 30 who had recovered from COVID-19.

The gene calls are TRBV7-9 and TRBJ1-1, with D uncertain. The ends were cut back, 1 base at V and 7 bases at J, with 13 bases in the middle. Germline V gene lookup returns CDR1 SEHNR and CDR2 FQNEAQ (reference sequence). CDR3 length equals 14 residues. For the CDR3, the DNA is TGTGCCAGCAGCTTAGTATTCGGGTTCGATGAAGCTTTCTTT. Protein product: CASSLVFGFDEAFF. Variable domain in full (rest from reference TRBV7-9 and TRBJ1-1): DTGVSQNPRHKITKRGQNVTFRCDPISEHNRLYWYRQTLGQGPEFLTYFQNEAQLEKSRLLSDRFSAERPKGSFSTLEIQRTEQGDSAMYLCASSLVFGFDEAFFGQGTRLTVV.

This clone came up many times. This chain joins TRBV5-1 and TRBJ2-1, with TRBD2 matching over 9 bases. The V and J ends lost 0 bases and 5 bases, in that order; junction bases with no gene match: 6. Germline loops: CDR1 SGHRS, CDR2 YFSETQ. The CDR3 runs to 16 residues. The DNA for the CDR3 is TGCGCCAGCAGCTTGGGCCCTAGCGGGACCAACAATGAGCAGTTCTTC. It specifies CASSLGPSGTNNEQFF.

The J gene is TRBJ1-6, the V gene TRBV11-3; D is unresolved. Trimming removed 1 base at V and 10 bases at J, with 5 bases between. The length of the CDR3 is 12 residues. The germline V gene encodes CDR1 SGHNT and CDR2 YENEEA. The DNA for the CDR3 is TGTGCCAGCAGCTTAGGCGGCTCACCCCTCCACTTT. This gives the protein CASSLGGSPLHF.

CDR3 sequence reads: CASRPGTRDEQFF. For the CDR3, the DNA is TGTGCCAGCAGACCCGGGACACGGGATGAGCAGTTCTTC. This sequence joins TRBV2 and TRBJ2-1; TRBD1 is a possible D gene (6 bases). Trimming shortened V by 6 bases and J by 8 bases, and 14 bases separated the two germline ends. CDR3 length: 13 residues. Germline V CDR1 and CDR2: SNHLY, FYNNEI.

V usage is TRBV4-1 and J usage is TRBJ1-2; maybe TRBD1 (5 bases). V lost 6 bases and J 4 bases, leaving 18 bases between the germline ends. The CDR3 is 15 amino acids. Per germline, CDR1 MGHRA and CDR2 YSYEKL. The CDR3: CASRADRKSLYGYTF. The DNA of the CDR3 is TGCGCCAGCAGGGCCGACAGAAAGTCTCTCTATGGCTACACCTTC.

This chain links TRBV5-4 with TRBJ1-1; weak D call: TRBD1 (5 bases). This CDR3 has 15 amino acids. The ends were cut back, 3 bases at V and 0 bases at J, with 12 bases in the middle. The V gene's germline CDR1 is SGHNT and CDR2 YYREEE (reference sequence). The CDR3 DNA reads as TGTGCCAGCAGCTCCGGGGGTTTCATGAACACTGAAGCTTTCTTT. Its translation is CASSSGGFMNTEAFF.

This clone has only a few counts. This chain joins TRBV19 and TRBJ1-2, with D unresolved. With 4 bases removed from V and 6 bases from J, the gap between germline ends came to 21 bases. Germline V CDR1 and CDR2: LNHDA, SQIVND (reference sequence). This CDR3 has 16 amino acids. In DNA, the CDR3 is TGTGCCAGTAGTAGATTACGGCGGATCGGTTTGGATGGCTACACCTTC. Encoded protein: CASSRLRRIGLDGYTF.

The chain is built from TRBV7-8 and TRBJ1-2; TRBD1 matches at 7 bases. Per germline, CDR1 SGHVS and CDR2 FQNEAQ. The length of the CDR3 is 14 residues. The V segment lost 5 bases and the J segment 8 bases; nucleotides outside the gene matches: 11. For the CDR3, the DNA is TGTGCCAGCAGCCCGACGACAGGGTTCCAGGGCTACACCTTC. Translating it yields CASSPTTGFQGYTF.

The chain is built from TRBV19 and TRBJ1-3; 9 nucleotides align to TRBD1. V dropped 4 bases and J dropped 7; count of bases not matched to a gene: 8. In germline, CDR1 is LNHDA, CDR2 SQIVND (reference sequence). The CDR3 has 15 residues. The CDR3 spells CASSTAGDRANTIYF. The CDR3 region has the DNA TGTGCCAGTAGTACCGCAGGGGACAGGGCTAACACCATATATTTT.

This chain links TRBV7-9 with TRBJ2-7, with a possible D match to TRBD1 (6 bases). The CDR3 has 11 residues. Trimming removed 5 bases from V and 11 bases from J, with 13 bases in between. Looked up from germline, CDR1 is SEHNR and CDR2 is FQNEAQ (reference sequence). CDR3 bases: TGTGCCAGCAGCCGAGGGGGAGAGGAGTACTTC. Protein product: CASSRGGEEYF.

The chain couples TRBV7-2 to TRBJ1-1; D gene unclear. The V gene lost 5 bases and the J gene lost 0 bases, with 7 bases spanning the gap. The germline gives CDR1 SGHTA, CDR2 FQGNSA. The length of the CDR3 is 13 residues. The DNA for the CDR3 is TGTGCCAGCAGCCAGATTATGAACACTGAAGCTTTCTTT. Translated, it gives CASSQIMNTEAFF.

The chain links TRBV12-3 or TRBV12-4 to TRBJ2-1, with D unclear. Trimming removed 6 bases from V and 8 bases from J, with 8 bases in between. This CDR3 region has 11 residues. The DNA for the CDR3 is TGTGCCAGCAGCCGAGTGGATGAGCAGTTCTTC. The encoded protein is CASSRVDEQFF.

V gene TRBV5-1 combines with J gene TRBJ2-7; 7 nucleotides match TRBD1. The junction had 9 bases not matched to a gene; V was cut back by 3 bases and J by 6 bases. The CDR3 runs 14 residues. In germline, CDR1 is SGHRS, CDR2 YFSETQ. CDR3 sequence reads: CASSSTGDWGEQYF. In nucleotides, the CDR3 is TGCGCCAGCAGCTCTACAGGGGATTGGGGCGAGCAGTACTTC.

The gene calls are TRBV30 and TRBJ2-2; the D gene is possibly TRBD1 (6 bases). V lost 3 bases to trimming and J lost 1 base, with 12 bases between them. The length of the CDR3 is 15 residues. CDR1 and CDR2 from the germline V gene are GTSNPN and SVGIG (reference sequence). In DNA form, the CDR3 reads TGTGCCTGGAGGAAATTGGGACAGAACACCGGGGAGCTGTTTTTT. Translation: CAWRKLGQNTGELFF.

The chain has TRBV4-1 and TRBJ1-3; possible D gene TRBD1, 5 bases. This CDR3 is 16 amino acids long. Germline V gene lookup returns CDR1 MGHRA and CDR2 YSYEKL. V was clipped by 4 bases and J by 2 bases, with 15 bases between them. CDR3 nucleotide sequence: TGCGCCAGCAGCCCCTCAGGGAGGATTGCTGGAAACACCATATATTTT. Protein sequence: CASSPSGRIAGNTIYF.

This clone was seen only once. V usage is TRBV11-3 and J usage is TRBJ2-1; D is perhaps TRBD1 (6 bases). The CDR3 totals 14 residues. CDR1 is SGHNT and CDR2 is YENEEA in the germline V gene. V lost 1 base and J lost 7, with 11 bases in between. The CDR3 nucleotides are TGTGCCAGCAGCTTAGGACCAGGGGTGAATGAGCAGTTCTTC. It codes for CASSLGPGVNEQFF.

The genes are TRBV24-1 and TRBJ1-4; D call uncertain. Germline V gives CDR1 KGHDR, CDR2 SFDVKD. Trimming removed 7 bases from V and 1 base from J, with 15 bases in between. The CDR3 has 16 residues. CDR3 bases: TGTGCCACCAGCGGAGAGGGTTTAGTAACTAATGAAAAACTGTTTTTT. The encoded protein is CATSGEGLVTNEKLFF.

The chain has TRBV7-9 and TRBJ1-6; D unclear. The CDR3 contains 13 residues. The germline V gene encodes CDR1 SEHNR and CDR2 FQNEAQ (reference sequence). Trimming left V 2 bases short and J 9 bases short, with 8 bases between. The CDR3, as DNA: TGTGCCAGCAGCTTATCCCCCGGTTCACCCCTCCACTTT. Protein: CASSLSPGSPLHF.

As for this clone: Relative to the germline gene, one junction end is altered; a read error may explain this. This rearrangement joins TRBV7-3 to TRBJ2-1; 7 positions agree with TRBD2. The CDR3 has 16 residues. Germline V lookup: CDR1 SGHTA, CDR2 FQGTGA. CDR3 amino acids: CASSLTGGPSYSEQFF. The CDR3 DNA reads TGTGCCAGCAGCTTAACGGGAGGGCCCTCCTACAGTGAGCAGTTCTTC. The full variable domain, in which reference TRBV7-3 and TRBJ2-1 provide the parts outside the CDR3, is GAGVSQTPSNKVTEKGKYVELRCDPISGHTALYWYRQSLGQGPEFLIYFQGTGAADDSGLPNDRFFAVRPEGSVSTLKIQRTERGDSAVYLCASSLTGGPSYSEQFFGPGTRLTVL.

The chain couples TRBV4-1 to TRBJ2-2, with D perhaps matching TRBD2 (6 bases). V lost 3 bases and J lost 3, with 11 bases in between. Germline V CDR1 and CDR2: MGHRA, YSYEKL. The CDR3 has 15 residues. The CDR3 DNA reads TGCGCCAGCAGCCAGGGTTGGGGGGACACCGGGGAGCTGTTTTTT. The encoded protein is CASSQGWGDTGELFF.

V usage is TRBV2 and J usage is TRBJ1-3; D gene uncertain. Per the germline V gene, CDR1 is SNHLY and CDR2 is FYNNEI. CDR3 length: 14 residues. Trimming stripped 3 bases from V and 7 bases from J, with 13 bases between. The CDR3 DNA reads TGTGCCAGCAGTGATGCAGGCCGTCGTAACACCATATATTTT. Amino acid sequence: CASSDAGRRNTIYF.